Listed here are 21 T cell receptor beta chains from one sample, sequenced in a study of OX40 agonist ivuxolimab in advanced cancers. Generated by immunoSEQ multiplex PCR, the TCRdb table keeps only in-frame clones and is missing some. The sample shows 55,000 to 90,000 clones, just over 85% of them seen only once. The sequenced sample was CD4+ or CD8+ T cells sorted from blood, obtained in a trial of the OX40 agonist ivuxolimab. The receptors originated from an adult with an advanced solid tumor such as melanoma, head and neck, liver or kidney cancer.

The J gene is TRBJ1-1, the V gene TRBV4-3; 9 bases are shared with TRBD1. Germline V lookup: CDR1 LGHNA, CDR2 YSLEER. CDR3 length: 18 residues. J was trimmed by 3 bases and V by 2 bases; bases with no gene match: 13. The CDR3 DNA is TGCGCCAGCAGCCAATCAAGAACAGGGGGCAGATCGGACACTGAAGCTTTCTTT. This encodes CASSQSRTGGRSDTEAFF.

The chain has TRBV9 and TRBJ1-6, with D hard to call. Germline V lookup: CDR1 SGDLS, CDR2 YYNGEE. CDR3 length: 14 residues. The V end lost 0 bases, the J end lost 4 bases, and 5 bases lay between the germline ends. The CDR3 loop reads CASSVESYNSPLHF. The CDR3 nucleotides read TGTGCCAGCAGCGTAGAGAGTTATAATTCACCCCTCCACTTT.

The chain is built from TRBV7-6 and TRBJ2-7, with D perhaps being TRBD1 or TRBD2 (5 bases each). The germline CDR1 and CDR2 sequences are SGHVS and FNYEAQ. The CDR3 totals 16 residues. The germline V and J ends were trimmed by 5 bases and 6 bases, with 23 bases remaining between them. CDR3 protein: CASSKLSGTGPGEQYF. CDR3 nucleotide sequence: TGTGCCAGCAGCAAACTCTCCGGGACCGGGCCCGGCGAGCAGTACTTC.

CDR3 coding DNA: TGCGCCAGCAGTTGGACTAGCTCGAACACCGGGGAGCTGTTTTTT. It specifies CASSWTSSNTGELFF. This chain connects TRBV5-1 to TRBJ2-2, with TRBD2 matching 8 bases. The CDR3 consists of 15 residues. Per the germline V gene, CDR1 is SGHRS and CDR2 is YFSETQ. Trimming cost V 5 bases and J 0 bases; bases outside gene matches: 3.

This chain uses TRBV7-3 with TRBJ2-5; no firm D call. Trimming removed 4 bases at V and 7 bases at J, with 13 bases between. CDR1 is SGHTA, CDR2 FQGTGA, per germline. This CDR3 is built from 13 residues. This chain's CDR3 is CASSSTGLGTQYF. For the CDR3, the DNA is TGTGCCAGCAGCTCGACCGGGCTTGGGACCCAGTACTTC.

CDR3 sequence (DNA): TGTGCCACCAGCACTACCCGGCGTGAGCAGTTCTTC. This gives the protein CATSTTRREQFF. V usage is TRBV15 and J usage is TRBJ2-1, with D uncertain. The ends were cut back, 4 bases at V and 9 bases at J, with 10 bases in the middle. The CDR3 loop spans 12 amino acids. Germline CDR1 is LNHNV and CDR2 is YYDKDF (reference sequence).

In nucleotides, the CDR3 is TGTGCCATCAGTGGGACAGGGTCCTACAATGAGCAGTTCTTC. Translated: CAISGTGSYNEQFF. The chain joins TRBV10-3 to TRBJ2-1; 8 bases are shared with TRBD1. J lost 1 base, V lost 4 bases, and 0 bases had no gene match. This CDR3 region has 14 residues. Germline assignment: CDR1 ENHRY and CDR2 SYGVKD.

The chain recombines TRBV5-1 with TRBJ2-1; 7 nucleotides agree with TRBD1. Germline CDR1 is SGHRS and CDR2 is YFSETQ. The CDR3 extends over 13 amino acids. V shed 7 bases and J 5 bases; nucleotides not matched to a gene: 6. The CDR3 coding sequence is TGCGCCAGCGGTCGACAGGGTAACAATGAGCAGTTCTTC. Protein sequence: CASGRQGNNEQFF.

The chain uses TRBV28 and TRBJ2-1; D is tentatively TRBD1 or TRBD2 (5 bases each). The CDR3 runs 15 residues. Per the germline V gene, CDR1 is MDHEN and CDR2 is SYDVKM. Trimming left V 2 bases short and J 8 bases short, with 16 bases between. CDR3 in amino acids: CASSLSGAGLYEQFF. DNA of the CDR3: TGTGCCAGCAGTTTAAGTGGGGCGGGTCTGTATGAGCAGTTCTTC.

The chain recombines TRBV2 with TRBJ1-2; 12 bases match TRBD1. J gave up 8 bases and V 6 bases, and 10 bases lay outside the gene matches. This CDR3 contains 15 residues. The germline V gene encodes CDR1 SNHLY and CDR2 FYNNEI. The CDR3 loop reads CASSLMGQGAGGYTF. The CDR3 bases are TGTGCCAGCAGCCTTATGGGACAGGGGGCTGGAGGCTACACCTTC.

J is TRBJ2-1 and V is TRBV7-2, with a weak D call TRBD1 (5 bases). Trimming shortened V by 5 bases and J by 2 bases, and 16 bases separated the two germline ends. The CDR3 contains 16 residues. The germline V gene encodes CDR1 SGHTA and CDR2 FQGNSA. DNA for the CDR3: TGTGCCAGCAGCCCCGCCCCAGGGATTCCCTACAATGAGCAGTTCTTC. Its protein product is CASSPAPGIPYNEQFF.

This chain connects TRBV4-2 to TRBJ2-1; TRBD2 aligns across 9 bases. The CDR3 extends over 16 amino acids. Germline CDR1 and CDR2: LGHNA and YNFKEQ. After removal of 1 base from V and 8 bases from J, the junction contained 9 bases not matched to a gene. The CDR3 nucleotides read TGTGCCAGCAGCCAAGGGGCTAGCGGGAAAAGGGATGAGCAGTTCTTC. Amino acid sequence: CASSQGASGKRDEQFF.

This chain links TRBV29-1 with TRBJ2-7; TRBD2 might be the D (7 bases). The length of the CDR3 is 14 residues. CDR1 and CDR2 (germline): SQVTM, ANQGSEA. V shed 4 bases and J shed 0 bases, with 13 bases lying between them. CDR3 in DNA: TGCAGCGTTGGGGGGGGCGCGGGCTCCTACGAGCAGTACTTC. It encodes CSVGGGAGSYEQYF.

The chain's CDR3 is CAWTMGGGATGELFF. In nucleotides, the CDR3 is TGTGCCTGGACTATGGGGGGAGGGGCCACCGGGGAGCTGTTTTTT. The J gene is TRBJ2-2, the V gene TRBV30; 7 bases line up with TRBD2. V lost 4 bases to trimming and J lost 4 bases; unmatched junction nucleotides: 9. Per germline, CDR1 GTSNPN and CDR2 SVGIG (reference sequence). The CDR3 is 15 residues long.

V and J are TRBV4-2 and TRBJ2-5, with D maybe TRBD2 (6 bases). Germline-derived CDR1 and CDR2 are LGHNA and YNFKEQ. The CDR3 has 14 residues. Trimming took off 0 bases at V and 5 bases at J, with 10 bases between the two ends. The CDR3 DNA is TGTGCCAGCAGCCAAGAACTAGCAGGGGAGACCCAGTACTTC. Its protein is CASSQELAGETQYF.

CDR3 amino acids: CASSESPTGLGNQPQHF. The DNA for the CDR3 is TGTGCCAGCAGCGAAAGCCCGACAGGGTTGGGCAATCAGCCCCAGCATTTT. The V call is TRBV6-1, the J call TRBJ1-5, with 7 nucleotides matching TRBD1. With V trimmed by 6 bases and J by 2 bases, 13 bases remained unmatched. The germline gives CDR1 MNHNS, CDR2 SASEGT. This CDR3 is 17 amino acids long.

The V and J genes are TRBV18 and TRBJ2-2; 9 bases fit TRBD2. The germline V gene encodes CDR1 KGHSH and CDR2 LQKENI. The J segment lost 3 bases and the V segment lost 4 bases, leaving 0 bases of the junction unmatched. The CDR3 length is 14 residues. The CDR3 here is CASSRGRDTGELFF. As DNA, the CDR3 is TGTGCCAGCTCACGCGGGAGGGACACCGGGGAGCTGTTTTTT.

This clone was seen a few times. The chain couples TRBV7-9 to TRBJ1-3; no definite D call. The V gene's germline CDR1 is SEHNR and CDR2 FQNEAQ (reference sequence). The V end lost 3 bases, the J end lost 5 bases, and 17 bases lay between the germline ends. The CDR3 extends over 16 amino acids. For the CDR3, the DNA is TGTGCCAGCAGCTTGGGCGACCGATTGTGGAGAAACACCATATATTTT. This gives the protein CASSLGDRLWRNTIYF.

This clone was counted a single time. The chain carries TRBV29-1 and TRBJ2-7, with D perhaps TRBD1 (5 bases). This CDR3 comprises 12 residues. The germline CDR1 and CDR2 sequences are SQVTM and ANQGSEA. Trimming took 5 bases from V and 4 from J, leaving 12 bases between them. CDR3 residues: CSVSRESYEQYF. The CDR3, as DNA: TGCAGCGTTAGCAGGGAATCATACGAGCAGTACTTC.

This sequence joins TRBV7-9 and TRBJ2-7, with 7 bases that match TRBD1. The CDR3 covers 15 residues. The junction had 12 bases not matched to a gene; V was cut back by 5 bases and J by 5 bases. CDR1 and CDR2 from the germline V gene are SEHNR and FQNEAQ (reference sequence). The CDR3 loop reads CASSLGQALGHEQYF. DNA for the CDR3: TGTGCCAGCAGCCTCGGACAGGCGCTTGGACACGAGCAGTACTTC.

The V gene is TRBV6-1, the J gene TRBJ1-5; D is possibly TRBD1 (6 bases). The CDR3 totals 14 residues. Germline CDR1 MNHNS, CDR2 SASEGT. Trimming pared 6 bases from V and 3 bases from J, leaving 12 bases between. The CDR3 protein is CASRTGQNNQPQHF. As DNA, the CDR3 is TGTGCCAGCAGGACCGGACAGAACAATCAGCCCCAGCATTTT.